This T cell receptor beta chain was documented in a study of blood T cell repertoires in COVID-19. The germline V and J ends were trimmed by 0 bases and 2 bases, with 10 bases remaining between them. Germline V gives CDR1 SGHNT, CDR2 YYREEE (reference sequence). The CDR3 runs 15 residues. Authors' data handling: Amplification of reference gene primers provided the estimated nucleated cell counts. Libraries were prepared by immunoSEQ multiplex PCR; TCRdb keeps only in-frame clonotypes and omits some of them. V, J and clone size were drawn from that table, and D and trimming were deduced from the DNA. The table has approximately 190,000 clones, 70% to 90% seen once.

The TCR comes from a woman aged 40-49 years who had recovered from COVID-19. The chain has TRBV5-4 and TRBJ2-3; D not resolved. Sequencing was carried out using peripheral blood. CDR3 sequence: CASSLDQKPTDTQYF. As DNA, the CDR3 is TGTGCCAGCAGCTTGGACCAGAAACCCACAGATACGCAGTATTTT.